The present entry profiles one T cell receptor beta chain with its context. What it recognizes is unknown. This sample stems from a study of cytomegalovirus exposure and HLA in healthy donors. Study-level findings and limits: An ancestry cluster, one associated with Asian ancestry, reportedly showed fewer N-insertions than the approximately 650-donor mean in a later analysis. Per a later analysis, HLA-associated TCR beta chains showed more clonal expansion than other, equally common TCR beta chains.

V lost 4 bases to trimming and J lost 4 bases, with 10 bases between them. There are 13 residues in the CDR3. CDR1 is MRHNA, CDR2 SNTAGT, per germline. The primer mix had 60 Vbeta and 13 Jbeta primers. Original processing notes: Later, an analysis found roughly 80 million unique TCR beta chains, and 8.5 million to 12 million of these were shared. TCRdb's copy holds only in-frame clones and misses some; the assay was immunoSEQ multiplex PCR. The V and J calls and clone size come from that table; D and trimming were worked out from the DNA. The data show approximately 110,000 clones, and the top ten clones hold roughly 1%.

This clonotype originated in a man aged 18 to 30 in good health and CMV-seronegative. The chain employs TRBV6-4 and TRBJ1-2; D is unclear. The sample consisted of PBMCs. This CDR3 is CASSVTPGYGYTF. The CDR3 nucleotides read TGTGCCAGCAGTGTGACCCCAGGCTATGGCTACACCTTC.